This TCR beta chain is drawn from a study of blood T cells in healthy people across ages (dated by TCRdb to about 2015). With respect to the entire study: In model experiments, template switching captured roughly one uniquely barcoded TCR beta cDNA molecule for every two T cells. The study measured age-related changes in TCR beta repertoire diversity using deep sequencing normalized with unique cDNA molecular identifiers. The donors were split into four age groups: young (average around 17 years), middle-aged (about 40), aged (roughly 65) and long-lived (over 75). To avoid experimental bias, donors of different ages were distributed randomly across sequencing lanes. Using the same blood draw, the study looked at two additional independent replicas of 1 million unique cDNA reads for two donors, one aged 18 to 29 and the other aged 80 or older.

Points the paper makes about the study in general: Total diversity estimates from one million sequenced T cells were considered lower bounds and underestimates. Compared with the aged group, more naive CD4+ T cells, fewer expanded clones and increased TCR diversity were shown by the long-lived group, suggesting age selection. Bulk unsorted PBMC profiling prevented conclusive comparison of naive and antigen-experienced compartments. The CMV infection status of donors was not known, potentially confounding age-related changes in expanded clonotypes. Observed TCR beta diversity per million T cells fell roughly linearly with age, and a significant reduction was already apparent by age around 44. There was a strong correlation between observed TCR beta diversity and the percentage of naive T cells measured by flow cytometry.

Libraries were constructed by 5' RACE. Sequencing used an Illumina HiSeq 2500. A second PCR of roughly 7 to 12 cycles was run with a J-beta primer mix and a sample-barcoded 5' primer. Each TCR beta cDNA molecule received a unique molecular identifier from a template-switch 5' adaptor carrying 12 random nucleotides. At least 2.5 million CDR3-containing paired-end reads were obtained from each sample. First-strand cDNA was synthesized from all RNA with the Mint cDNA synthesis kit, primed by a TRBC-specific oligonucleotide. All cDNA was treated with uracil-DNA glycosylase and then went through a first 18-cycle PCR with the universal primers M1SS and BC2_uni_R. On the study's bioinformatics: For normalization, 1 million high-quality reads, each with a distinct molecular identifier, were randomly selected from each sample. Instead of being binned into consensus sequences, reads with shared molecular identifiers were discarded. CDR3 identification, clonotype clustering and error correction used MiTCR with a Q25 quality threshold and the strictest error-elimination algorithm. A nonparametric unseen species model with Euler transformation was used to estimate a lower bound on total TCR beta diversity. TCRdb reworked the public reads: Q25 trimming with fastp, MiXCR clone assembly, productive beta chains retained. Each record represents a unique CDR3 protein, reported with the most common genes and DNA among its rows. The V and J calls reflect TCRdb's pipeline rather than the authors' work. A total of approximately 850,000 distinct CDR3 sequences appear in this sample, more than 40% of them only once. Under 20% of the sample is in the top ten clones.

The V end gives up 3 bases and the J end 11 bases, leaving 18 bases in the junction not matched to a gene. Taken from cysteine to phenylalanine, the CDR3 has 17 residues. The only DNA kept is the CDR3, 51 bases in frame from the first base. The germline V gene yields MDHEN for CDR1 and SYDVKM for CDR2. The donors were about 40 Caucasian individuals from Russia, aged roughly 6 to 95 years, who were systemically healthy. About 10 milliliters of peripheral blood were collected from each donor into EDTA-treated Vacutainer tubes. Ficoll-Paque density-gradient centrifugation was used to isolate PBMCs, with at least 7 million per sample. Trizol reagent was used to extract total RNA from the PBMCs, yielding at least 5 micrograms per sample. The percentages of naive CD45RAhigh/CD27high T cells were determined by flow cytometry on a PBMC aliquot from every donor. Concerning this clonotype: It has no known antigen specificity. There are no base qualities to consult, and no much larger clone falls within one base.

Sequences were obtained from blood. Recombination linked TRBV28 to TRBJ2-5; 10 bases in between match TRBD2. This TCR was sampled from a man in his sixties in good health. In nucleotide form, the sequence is TGTGCCAGCAGTTTTCCCCTCACTAGCGGGGCCAACAATGAGCAGTACTTC. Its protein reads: CASSFPLTSGANNEQYF.